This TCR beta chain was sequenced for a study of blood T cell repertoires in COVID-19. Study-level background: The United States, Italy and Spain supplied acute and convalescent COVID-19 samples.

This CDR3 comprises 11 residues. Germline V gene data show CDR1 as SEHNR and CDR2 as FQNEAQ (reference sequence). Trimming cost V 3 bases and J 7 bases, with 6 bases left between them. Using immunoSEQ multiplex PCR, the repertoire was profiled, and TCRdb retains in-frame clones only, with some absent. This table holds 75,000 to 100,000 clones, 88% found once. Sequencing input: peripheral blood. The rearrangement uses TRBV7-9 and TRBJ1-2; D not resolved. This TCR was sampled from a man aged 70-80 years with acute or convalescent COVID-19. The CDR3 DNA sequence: TGTGCCAGCAGCTTGCAAGCTGGCTACACCTTC. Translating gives CASSLQAGYTF.